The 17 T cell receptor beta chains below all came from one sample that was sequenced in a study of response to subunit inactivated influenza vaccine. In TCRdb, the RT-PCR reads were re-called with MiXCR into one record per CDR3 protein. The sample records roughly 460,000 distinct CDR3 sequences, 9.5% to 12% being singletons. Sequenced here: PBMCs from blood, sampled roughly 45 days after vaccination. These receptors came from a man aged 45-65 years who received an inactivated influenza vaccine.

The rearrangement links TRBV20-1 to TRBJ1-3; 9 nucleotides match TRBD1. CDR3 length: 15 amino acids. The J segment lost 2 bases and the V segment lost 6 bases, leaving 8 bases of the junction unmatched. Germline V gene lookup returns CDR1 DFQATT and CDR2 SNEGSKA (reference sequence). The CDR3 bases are TGCAGTGCCAGGGACAGGGTATCACCTGGAAACACCATATATTTT. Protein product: CSARDRVSPGNTIYF.

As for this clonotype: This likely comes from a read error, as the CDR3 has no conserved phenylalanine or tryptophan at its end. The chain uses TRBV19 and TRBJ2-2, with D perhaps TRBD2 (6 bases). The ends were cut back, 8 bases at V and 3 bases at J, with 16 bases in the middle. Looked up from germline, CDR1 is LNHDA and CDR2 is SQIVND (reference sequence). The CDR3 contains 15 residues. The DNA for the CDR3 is TGTGCCAGTTTAATCCGGGACTCACACACCGGGGAGCTGTTTTCT. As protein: CASLIRDSHTGELFS.

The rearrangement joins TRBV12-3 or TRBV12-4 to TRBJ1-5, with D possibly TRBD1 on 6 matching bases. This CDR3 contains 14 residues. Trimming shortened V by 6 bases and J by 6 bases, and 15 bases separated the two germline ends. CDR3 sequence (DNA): TGTGCCAGCAGCTCCGGGGGAGGGGGTCAGCCCCAGCATTTT. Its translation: CASSSGGGGQPQHF.

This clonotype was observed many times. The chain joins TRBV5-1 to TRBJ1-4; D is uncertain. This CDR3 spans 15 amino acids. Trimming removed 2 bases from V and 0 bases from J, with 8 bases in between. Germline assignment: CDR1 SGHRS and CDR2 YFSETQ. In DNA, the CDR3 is TGCGCCAGCAGCTTCGGACGCGCAACTAATGAAAAACTGTTTTTT. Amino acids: CASSFGRATNEKLFF.

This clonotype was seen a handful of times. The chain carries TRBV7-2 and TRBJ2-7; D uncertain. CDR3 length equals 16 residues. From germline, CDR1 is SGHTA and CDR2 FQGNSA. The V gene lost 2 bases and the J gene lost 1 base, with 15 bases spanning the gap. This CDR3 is CASSLLAGRRSYEQYF. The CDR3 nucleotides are TGTGCCAGCAGCTTACTTGCAGGACGGCGATCCTACGAGCAGTACTTC.

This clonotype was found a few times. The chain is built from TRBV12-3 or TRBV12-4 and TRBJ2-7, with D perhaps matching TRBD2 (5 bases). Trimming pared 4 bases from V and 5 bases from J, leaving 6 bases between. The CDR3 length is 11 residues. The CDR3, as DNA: TGTGCCAGCAGTTCGAGGGACGAGCAGTACTTC. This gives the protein CASSSRDEQYF.

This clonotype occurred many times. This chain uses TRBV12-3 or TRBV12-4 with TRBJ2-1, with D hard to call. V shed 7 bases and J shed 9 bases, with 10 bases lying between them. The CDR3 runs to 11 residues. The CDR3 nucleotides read TGTGCCAGCACCCCGGAGCGTGAGCAGTTCTTC. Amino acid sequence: CASTPEREQFF.

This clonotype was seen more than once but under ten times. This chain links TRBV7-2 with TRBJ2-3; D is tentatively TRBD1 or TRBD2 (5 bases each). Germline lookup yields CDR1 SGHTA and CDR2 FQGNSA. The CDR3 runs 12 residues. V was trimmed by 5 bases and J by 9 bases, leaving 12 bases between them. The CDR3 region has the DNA TGTGCCAGCAGCCCGGGGCTAGCCACGCAGTATTTT. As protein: CASSPGLATQYF.

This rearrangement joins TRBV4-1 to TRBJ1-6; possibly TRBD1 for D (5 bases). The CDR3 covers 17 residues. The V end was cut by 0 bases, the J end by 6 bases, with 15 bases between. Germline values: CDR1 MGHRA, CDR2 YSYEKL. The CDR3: CASSQDSQGQSNSPLHF. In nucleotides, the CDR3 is TGCGCCAGCAGCCAAGATTCCCAGGGCCAGAGTAATTCACCCCTCCACTTT.

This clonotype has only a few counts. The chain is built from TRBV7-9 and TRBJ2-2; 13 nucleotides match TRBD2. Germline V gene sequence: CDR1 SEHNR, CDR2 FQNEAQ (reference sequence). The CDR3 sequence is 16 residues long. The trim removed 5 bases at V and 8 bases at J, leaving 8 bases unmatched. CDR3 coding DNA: TGTGCCAGCAGCACGTGGACTAGCGGGAGTAGAGGGGAGCTGTTTTTT. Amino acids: CASSTWTSGSRGELFF.

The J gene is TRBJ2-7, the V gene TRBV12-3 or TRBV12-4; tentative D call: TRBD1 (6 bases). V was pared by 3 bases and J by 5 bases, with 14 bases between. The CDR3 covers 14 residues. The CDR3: CASSFFRGTNEQYF. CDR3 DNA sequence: TGTGCCAGCAGTTTTTTCAGGGGAACCAACGAGCAGTACTTC.

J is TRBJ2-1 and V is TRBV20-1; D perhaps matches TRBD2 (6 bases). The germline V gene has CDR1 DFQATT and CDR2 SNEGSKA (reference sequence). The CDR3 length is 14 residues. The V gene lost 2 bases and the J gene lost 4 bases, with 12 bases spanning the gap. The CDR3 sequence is CSARRFGTYNEQFF. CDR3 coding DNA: TGCAGTGCTAGAAGATTCGGGACTTACAATGAGCAGTTCTTC.

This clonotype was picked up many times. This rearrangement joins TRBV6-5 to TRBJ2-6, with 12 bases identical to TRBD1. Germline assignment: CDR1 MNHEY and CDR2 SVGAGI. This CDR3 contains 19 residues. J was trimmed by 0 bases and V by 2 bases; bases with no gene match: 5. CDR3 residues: CASSYIRGQGASGANVLTF. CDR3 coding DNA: TGTGCCAGCAGTTACATAAGGGGACAGGGGGCCTCTGGGGCCAACGTCCTGACTTTC.

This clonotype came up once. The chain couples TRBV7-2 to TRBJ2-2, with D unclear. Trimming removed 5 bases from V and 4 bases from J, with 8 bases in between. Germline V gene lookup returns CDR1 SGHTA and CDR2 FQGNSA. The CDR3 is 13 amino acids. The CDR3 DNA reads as TGTGCCAGCAGCATCGATTTCACCGGGGAGCTGTTTTTT. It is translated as CASSIDFTGELFF.

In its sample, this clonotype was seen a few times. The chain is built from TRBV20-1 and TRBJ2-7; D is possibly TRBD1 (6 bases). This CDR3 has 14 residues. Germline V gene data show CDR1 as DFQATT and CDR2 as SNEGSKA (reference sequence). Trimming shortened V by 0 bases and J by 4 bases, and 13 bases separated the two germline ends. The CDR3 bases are TGCAGTGCTAGAGACCGGGACAAAAGGTACGAGCAGTACTTC. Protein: CSARDRDKRYEQYF.

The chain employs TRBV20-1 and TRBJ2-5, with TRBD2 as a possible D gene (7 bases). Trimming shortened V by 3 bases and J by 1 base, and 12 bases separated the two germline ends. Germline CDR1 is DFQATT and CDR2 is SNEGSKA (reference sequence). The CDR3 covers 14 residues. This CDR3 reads CSASLGGAQETQYF. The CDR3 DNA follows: TGCAGTGCTAGTCTGGGGGGGGCCCAAGAGACCCAGTACTTC.

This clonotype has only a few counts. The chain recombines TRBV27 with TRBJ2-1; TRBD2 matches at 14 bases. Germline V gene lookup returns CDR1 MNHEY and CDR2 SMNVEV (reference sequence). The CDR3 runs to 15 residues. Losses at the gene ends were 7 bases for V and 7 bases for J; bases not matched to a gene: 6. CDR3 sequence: CASIWGLAGVNEQFF. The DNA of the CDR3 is TGTGCCAGCATTTGGGGACTAGCGGGGGTTAATGAGCAGTTCTTC.